These T cell receptor beta chains were read from a single sample in a study of OX40 agonist ivuxolimab in advanced cancers. Generated by immunoSEQ multiplex PCR, the TCRdb table keeps only in-frame clones and is missing some. The repertoire has 10,000 to 15,000 clones, roughly 71% of them found once; the top ten carry 10% to 15%. The input for sequencing was CD4+ or CD8+ T cells sorted from blood, taken in a trial of the OX40 agonist ivuxolimab. These receptors all stem from an adult with an advanced solid tumor such as melanoma, head and neck, liver or kidney cancer. Both conserved end residues are part of each CDR3. The order of the fields is clone size, D gene, V gene, J gene, CDR3 DNA, CDR3 protein. D genes are given only for firm matches. Where a row states a size, it is once, few, many or the class of an expanded clone; other rows omit it.

once,TRBD1,TRBV27,TRBJ2-7,TGTGCCAGCAGTTTTTCCGGGACAGGGTCGGACTACGAGCAGTACTTC,CASSFSGTGSDYEQYF
-,TRBD2,TRBV5-6,TRBJ2-7,TGTGCCAGCAGCCCCCTCGGGACTAGCTACGAGCAGTACTTC,CASSPLGTSYEQYF
-,-,TRBV19,TRBJ1-5,TGTGCCAGTAGTATGAGGACTGTTTATCAGCCCCAGCATTTT,CASSMRTVYQPQHF
-,-,TRBV7-9,TRBJ2-6,TGTGCCAGCAGCCATTACCTATCTGGGGCCAACGTCCTGACTTTC,CASSHYLSGANVLTF
-,-,TRBV11-3,TRBJ2-1,TGTGCCAGCAGCAGCGGGCTAGACTCCTACAATGAGCAGTTCTTC,CASSSGLDSYNEQFF
medium-sized,TRBD1,TRBV7-8,TRBJ2-7,TGTGCCAGCAGCCAGTTGACGGGACAGGAAGGCTACGAGCAGTACTTC,CASSQLTGQEGYEQYF
-,TRBD2,TRBV19,TRBJ2-1,TGTGCCAGTAGTATGATAGCGGGGGGGCGGAATGAGCAGTTCTTC,CASSMIAGGRNEQFF
-,-,TRBV7-9,TRBJ2-2,TGTGCCAGCAGCTTTAGAAAGGGTGAGGCCGGGGAGCTGTTTTTT,CASSFRKGEAGELFF
-,-,TRBV28,TRBJ1-5,TGTGCCAGCAGTCCGGGGGCGATTGGAAATCAGCCCCAGCATTTT,CASSPGAIGNQPQHF
-,-,TRBV9,TRBJ2-7,TGTGCCAGCAGTTCCACCGGGACCTCCGGCAACTACTACGAGCAGTACTTC,CASSSTGTSGNYYEQYF
-,-,TRBV10-3,TRBJ2-7,TGTGCCATCGGGAACAGTGGAACCGAGCAGTACTTC,CAIGNSGTEQYF
-,-,TRBV27,TRBJ1-1,TGTGCCAGCAGTTTAAGACAGGCGAACACTGAAGCTTTCTTT,CASSLRQANTEAFF
-,-,TRBV9,TRBJ2-3,TGTGCCAGCAGCGTAGGAGGGGCGGGAAGCACAGATACGCAGTATTTT,CASSVGGAGSTDTQYF
-,TRBD1,TRBV9,TRBJ2-1,TGTGCCAGCAGCACGTACCCCGGGGGGGGACAGGGGACCTACAATGAGCAGTTCTTC,CASSTYPGGGQGTYNEQFF
once,TRBD1,TRBV5-1,TRBJ1-6,TGCGCCAGCAGCTTGGGGGACAGCTATAATTCACCCCTCCACTTT,CASSLGDSYNSPLHF
-,-,TRBV7-9,TRBJ2-7,TGTGCCAGCAGCTTAGGTCAGGGAAACGAGCAGTACTTC,CASSLGQGNEQYF
once,-,TRBV5-6,TRBJ2-7,TGTGCCAGCACCTATGCAGGGACCCCCTACGAGCAGTACTTC,CASTYAGTPYEQYF
-,TRBD2,TRBV5-4,TRBJ2-5,TGTGCCAGCAGCCCGCTAGCGGGAGCCCAAGAGACCCAGTACTTC,CASSPLAGAQETQYF
-,TRBD1,TRBV10-2,TRBJ1-3,TGCGCCAGCAGCTCGACAGGGACTGGAAACACCATATATTTT,CASSSTGTGNTIYF
medium-sized,-,TRBV19,TRBJ1-1,TGTGCCAGTAGTCCAAACAGGGAGGGGACTGAAGCTTTCTTT,CASSPNREGTEAFF
-,TRBD1,TRBV4-3,TRBJ1-2,TGCGCCAGCAGCCAAGATTTCAGGACAGGCTATGGCTACACCTTC,CASSQDFRTGYGYTF
-,-,TRBV5-5,TRBJ1-5,TGTGCCAGCAGCCCCGCCCGGGACACCCGCAATCAGCCCCAGCATTTT,CASSPARDTRNQPQHF
-,-,TRBV13,TRBJ2-7,TGTGCCAGCAGCTTATCGGGAAACGAGCAGTACTTC,CASSLSGNEQYF
few,TRBD1,TRBV28,TRBJ1-2,TGTGCCAGCAGTTCCTGGGACAGAAACTATGGCTACACCTTC,CASSSWDRNYGYTF
-,-,TRBV28,TRBJ2-7,TGTGCCAGCAGGGTGACAGGACTAGAGCAGTACTTC,CASRVTGLEQYF
-,TRBD2,TRBV28,TRBJ2-7,TGTGCCAGCAGTTTAACCGGGAGCGGGGGCGAGCAGTACTTC,CASSLTGSGGEQYF
-,TRBD1,TRBV7-6,TRBJ1-3,TGTGCCAGCAGCGCCGGACAGGGGTTAAACACCATATATTTT,CASSAGQGLNTIYF
-,-,TRBV29-1,TRBJ2-3,TGCAGCGCCGAAGGGGAGTCCAGCACAGATACGCAGTATTTT,CSAEGESSTDTQYF
once,TRBD1,TRBV28,TRBJ2-7,TGTGCCAGCACCGGGGACAGGGGGCAAGTCGAGCAGTACTTC,CASTGDRGQVEQYF
-,TRBD1,TRBV27,TRBJ1-5,TGTGCCAGCAGTTTATTAGGGGGACAGGGCAATCAGCCCCAGCATTTT,CASSLLGGQGNQPQHF
-,-,TRBV19,TRBJ2-7,TGTGCCAGTAGTATTGGTACAACCTACGAGCAGTACTTC,CASSIGTTYEQYF
-,-,TRBV9,TRBJ2-2,TGTGCCAGCAGCGAGGATGGAGGGGAGCTGTTTTTT,CASSEDGGELFF
-,-,TRBV2,TRBJ2-1,TGTGCCAGCAGTGGCCTCAACAATGAGCAGTTCTTC,CASSGLNNEQFF
few,TRBD1,TRBV5-4,TRBJ1-1,TGTGCCAGCAGCTTGGAGACAGGGGGCTTCGCTGAAGCTTTCTTT,CASSLETGGFAEAFF
-,TRBD2,TRBV27,TRBJ2-7,TGTGCCAGCAGGTGGGGGGGCGAGCAGTACTTC,CASRWGGEQYF
-,-,TRBV2,TRBJ2-7,TGTGCCAGCAGTGAAGGGACAGCATACGAGCAGTACTTC,CASSEGTAYEQYF
-,TRBD1,TRBV28,TRBJ2-7,TGTGCCAGCAGGTCCAACAGGGGGCTGGTGTACGAGCAGTACTTC,CASRSNRGLVYEQYF
once,-,TRBV6-6,TRBJ1-1,TGTGCCAGCAGTTTGGGACTGGGGACGACTGAAGCTTTCTTT,CASSLGLGTTEAFF
-,TRBD2,TRBV2,TRBJ2-2,TGTGCCAGCAGTCTAAGACTAGCGGGGTATGGCGGGGAGCTGTTTTTT,CASSLRLAGYGGELFF
-,-,TRBV13,TRBJ1-2,TGTGCCAGCAGCTTATTCTTGGGTCCGGGAGGCTACACCTTC,CASSLFLGPGGYTF
-,TRBD2,TRBV9,TRBJ2-1,TGTGCCAGCAGCAAAACTAGCGGGGGTCTCAATGAGCAGTTCTTC,CASSKTSGGLNEQFF
-,TRBD2,TRBV5-6,TRBJ2-7,TGTGCCAGCAGCTTGAGGGGACTAGCTTACGAGCAGTACTTC,CASSLRGLAYEQYF